The rows below give T cell receptor beta chains drawn from one sample of a study of blood T cell repertoires in COVID-19. The method was immunoSEQ multiplex PCR; TCRdb's version includes in-frame clones alone and lacks a portion of them. Among hundreds of thousands of clones listed, 65% to 85% were seen once. Sequenced material: peripheral blood. The receptor set was obtained from a woman between 35 and 50 years old with active or convalescent COVID-19. Each CDR3 is given with its conserved first and last residue. Fields, in order: J gene, V gene, clone size, D gene, CDR3 protein, CDR3 DNA. A D gene is named only where the DNA matches it firmly. Only some rows state a clone size, as once, few, many or a class for expanded clones.

j_call: TRBJ1-4; v_call: TRBV30; clone_size: -; d_call: -; cdr3_aa: CAWSGQSRYEKLFF; cdr3_nt: TGTGCCTGGAGCGGACAGAGCAGATATGAAAAACTGTTTTTT
j_call: TRBJ1-1; v_call: TRBV6-1; clone_size: -; d_call: -; cdr3_aa: CASSPQGLTEAFF; cdr3_nt: TGTGCCAGCAGTCCCCAGGGGCTCACTGAAGCTTTCTTT
j_call: TRBJ1-3; v_call: TRBV19; clone_size: once; d_call: -; cdr3_aa: CASSTRTAGNTIYF; cdr3_nt: TGTGCCAGTAGTACTCGGACAGCTGGAAACACCATATATTTT
j_call: TRBJ2-3; v_call: TRBV6-6; clone_size: -; d_call: TRBD2; cdr3_aa: CASRTFRGGSTDTQYF; cdr3_nt: TGTGCCAGCAGGACCTTTCGGGGGGGGAGCACAGATACGCAGTATTTT
j_call: TRBJ1-1; v_call: TRBV27; clone_size: -; d_call: -; cdr3_aa: CASSFGSGYTEAFF; cdr3_nt: TGTGCCAGCAGTTTTGGGTCGGGTTATACTGAAGCTTTCTTT
j_call: TRBJ1-6; v_call: TRBV4-2; clone_size: -; d_call: -; cdr3_aa: CASSQDPGRPLNSPLHF; cdr3_nt: TGTGCCAGCAGCCAGGATCCGGGGAGGCCCCTTAATTCACCCCTCCACTTT
j_call: TRBJ1-2; v_call: TRBV5-4; clone_size: many; d_call: TRBD1; cdr3_aa: CASRRTRGGQGYYGYTF; cdr3_nt: TGTGCCAGCAGACGCACCCGAGGGGGACAGGGGTACTATGGCTACACCTTC
j_call: TRBJ1-1; v_call: TRBV28; clone_size: -; d_call: -; cdr3_aa: CASSPGGGRNTEAFF; cdr3_nt: TGTGCCAGCAGTCCCGGTGGGGGGAGGAACACTGAAGCTTTCTTT
j_call: TRBJ2-3; v_call: TRBV25-1; clone_size: -; d_call: -; cdr3_aa: CASSENRATRADTQYF; cdr3_nt: TGTGCCAGCAGTGAAAACAGGGCTACGAGGGCAGATACGCAGTATTTT
j_call: TRBJ2-2; v_call: TRBV3-1/TRBV3-2; clone_size: -; d_call: TRBD1; cdr3_aa: CASSQANRGHGELFF; cdr3_nt: TGTGCCAGCAGCCAAGCCAACAGGGGGCACGGGGAGCTGTTTTTT
j_call: TRBJ1-1; v_call: TRBV14; clone_size: -; d_call: TRBD1; cdr3_aa: CASSLPQPDRRMNTEAFF; cdr3_nt: TGTGCCAGCAGCCTACCCCAGCCGGACAGGAGAATGAACACTGAAGCTTTCTTT
j_call: TRBJ1-5; v_call: TRBV10-3; clone_size: -; d_call: -; cdr3_aa: CAVREDSNQPQHF; cdr3_nt: TGTGCCGTACGGGAGGACAGCAATCAGCCCCAGCATTTT
j_call: TRBJ2-7; v_call: TRBV7-3; clone_size: once; d_call: -; cdr3_aa: CASSPSRDSNYEQYF; cdr3_nt: TGTGCCAGCAGCCCGTCTAGGGACTCCAATTACGAGCAGTACTTC